The sequence of this TCR beta chain was determined in a study of blood T cell repertoires in COVID-19 (dated by TCRdb to 2020 to 2022). Regarding the complete study: Collaborator samples came from the United States, Italy and Spain and covered acute and convalescent phases of COVID-19. The material from the prospective study consisted of cDNA or gDNA derived from T cells, B-cell-depleted T cells, or PBMCs. Subjects who had been exposed to COVID-19, were actively infected with it, or had recovered from it provided the deeply sampled blood TCRbeta repertoires that made up the dataset. The repertoires were released in a freely available public database meant as a resource for research on the immune response to SARS-CoV-2. The samples were drawn from the first 160 participants of the ongoing ImmuneRACE study and from 950 to 1,500 subjects provided by 6 global collaborators. Sample metadata almost always included a de-identified subject ID, COVID-19 status, age in years and sex. Where available, HLA class I and class II types were obtained from metadata supplied by the sample provider rather than from assay-based typing.

TCRbeta CDR3 regions were amplified from genomic DNA by means of the immunoSEQ Assay, a bias-controlled multiplex PCR. Regarding the original processing steps: Nucleated cell counts per sample were estimated from amplification of reference gene primers within the assay. To quantify the absolute abundance of each unique TCRbeta CDR3 rearrangement, sequence reads were collapsed and filtered. For each sample, productive Simpson clonality was calculated as the square root of Simpson's diversity index over productive rearrangements. TCRdb's version of the immuneACCESS table is confined to in-frame rearrangements and falls short of the full clone set. An unresolved V gene accounts for under half of the shortfall where checked; the remainder is of unknown origin. The V and J calls and the clone size are those of that table, but D and trimming were determined from the DNA. The sample table lists approximately 150,000 clones, roughly 88% of them with a count of one. The ten biggest clones cover roughly 4.9% of the sample.

Enrolling through a virtual design, the prospective study's participants ranged in age from roughly 18 to 100 years and lived across roughly 23 United States geographic areas. To assign participants to cohorts, the prospective study relied on clinical history that participants themselves reported in a screening survey and a study questionnaire. A participant counted as exposed if, within 2 weeks of entering the study, that participant had been in contact with someone who had a PCR-confirmed or clinician-diagnosed COVID-19 case. In the prospective study, whole blood, serum and a nasopharyngeal or oropharyngeal swab were collected from each participant by mobile phlebotomists. Additional blood draws and questionnaires over an approximately 2-month period could optionally be provided by prospective study participants. Before DNA extraction, blood samples from the prospective study were shipped at room temperature or frozen.

Details on this clone: Which antigen it targets is not known. Per-base qualities were not stored, and no clone one base away is much larger.

From cysteine to phenylalanine, the CDR3 is 15 amino acids long. CDR3 DNA only is kept here, 45 bases in frame from base 1. According to the germline V gene, CDR1 reads SGHRS and CDR2 reads YFSETQ. From V the trimming removes 7 bases and from J it removes 3 bases, while the gene matches leave 7 bases of the junction unaccounted for. On the study overall, not on this receptor specifically: The amount of clinical and demographic metadata varied by source and participant and was provided uncurated.

The sequence is built from TRBV5-1 and TRBJ2-3; 11 central bases correspond to TRBD2. This sequence originates from a man between 65 and 79 years old who had been exposed to COVID-19. Sequencing was performed on PBMCs or T cells enriched from blood (not recorded which). The nucleotide sequence reads as follows: TGCGCCAGCCAAGCAGGGACTAGCGGTACAGATACGCAGTATTTT. Translated, it gives CASQAGTSGTDTQYF.